A single TCR beta chain is shown here with its context. Its antigen remains unidentified. Exposure to brentuximab vedotin varied, and each patient had relapsed following autologous stem cell transplantation. Responses achieved at best were complete response, partial response or progressive disease. These data originate in a study of PD-1 blockade in classical Hodgkin lymphoma. Sequencing used immunoSEQ multiplex PCR; TCRdb keeps in-frame clones, though not all of them. The sample shows roughly 25,000 clones, approximately 67% of them seen only once. J lost 3 bases, V lost 0 bases, and 0 bases had no gene match. From germline, CDR1 is SGHRS and CDR2 YFSETQ. The CDR3 totals 15 residues. Study outcomes and limitations: Newly diagnosed patients reportedly trailed healthy donors in baseline TCR diversity. What caused the repertoire differences, perhaps disease activity or prior therapy, remains undefined.

This sample comprised peripheral blood mononuclear cells (PBMCs), obtained before the second cycle of nivolumab. V is TRBV5-1 and J is TRBJ1-4; 9 bases align to TRBD1. This sequence originates from a human donor with classical Hodgkin lymphoma. CDR3 residues: CASSLGDRANEKLFF. CDR3 in DNA: TGCGCCAGCAGCTTGGGGGACAGGGCTAATGAAAAACTGTTTTTT.